This passage covers 8 T cell receptor beta chains from one sample sequenced in a study of T cell repertoires in ileal Crohn's disease. TCRdb's table, derived via immunoSEQ multiplex PCR, lists solely in-frame clones and lacks some. Of roughly 10,000 clones in the sample, around 90% are singletons; the top ten hold 9.5%. The time point here: inflamed ileum from the surgical specimen. The sequencing sample was made of ileal tissue. Receptor source: an adult with Crohn's disease.

This clone showed up just once. This chain links TRBV30 with TRBJ1-4; possibly TRBD1 for D (5 bases). The germline V and J ends were trimmed by 0 bases and 3 bases, with 8 bases remaining between them. CDR1 is GTSNPN and CDR2 is SVGIG in the germline V gene (reference sequence). The CDR3 is 14 amino acids. DNA for the CDR3: TGTGCCTGGAGTGTGGGGGGACCTAATGAAAAACTGTTTTTT. Translated, it gives CAWSVGGPNEKLFF.

The chain has TRBV6-5 and TRBJ2-7, with 8 bases identical to TRBD2. Trimming at V came to 3 bases and at J to 2 bases, leaving 6 bases not matched to a gene. This CDR3 is 15 amino acids long. Germline values: CDR1 MNHEY, CDR2 SVGAGI. The CDR3: CASSYTGGPAYEQYF. The DNA of the CDR3 is TGTGCCAGCAGTTATACGGGAGGGCCGGCCTACGAGCAGTACTTC.

This chain uses TRBV9 with TRBJ1-2; unclear D gene. Trimming cost V 4 bases and J 1 base, with 14 bases left between them. This CDR3 contains 15 residues. Germline V gene sequence: CDR1 SGDLS, CDR2 YYNGEE. The CDR3 coding sequence is TGTGCCAGCAGCCCGCGACCGGACTTTAACTATGGCTACACCTTC. Translation gives CASSPRPDFNYGYTF.

This clone was recorded once. V and J are TRBV5-6 and TRBJ2-7; 8 bases align to TRBD1. The CDR3 totals 13 residues. Germline V gives CDR1 SGHDT, CDR2 YYEEEE. With V trimmed by 2 bases and J by 3 bases, 1 base remained unmatched. This CDR3 reads CASSLQGGYEQYF. In nucleotides, the CDR3 is TGTGCCAGCAGCTTACAGGGGGGCTACGAGCAGTACTTC.

This chain connects TRBV6-1 to TRBJ1-4; tentative D call: TRBD1 (5 bases). Germline loops: CDR1 MNHNS, CDR2 SASEGT. The CDR3 is 14 residues long. The ends were cut back, 6 bases at V and 8 bases at J, with 16 bases in the middle. CDR3 coding DNA: TGTGCCAGCAGGGCAATTCAGGGTGGCGAAAAACTGTTTTTT. Translation: CASRAIQGGEKLFF.

The V call is TRBV5-1, the J call TRBJ1-2; D is undetermined. The V and J ends lost 4 bases and 5 bases respectively, with 15 bases between them. The V gene's germline CDR1 is SGHRS and CDR2 YFSETQ. The CDR3 extends over 14 amino acids. DNA of the CDR3: TGCGCCAGCAGCGGAACGGGTCTTGAATATGGCTACACCTTC. This gives the protein CASSGTGLEYGYTF.

A single count supports this clone. The rearrangement joins TRBV11-2 to TRBJ2-7; perhaps D is TRBD1 or TRBD2 (6 bases each). Germline V gene sequence: CDR1 SGHAT, CDR2 FQNNGV. The V end lost 1 base, the J end lost 3 bases, and 10 bases lay between the germline ends. The CDR3 runs to 14 residues. CDR3 sequence (DNA): TGTGCCAGCAGCTTAGCAGGAGGGGGCTACGAGCAGTACGTC. Its translation: CASSLAGGGYEQYV.

V is TRBV29-1 and J is TRBJ2-1; either TRBD1 or TRBD2 may fit D (6 bases each). The CDR3 contains 14 residues. Trimming cost V 4 bases and J 4 bases, with 14 bases left between them. From germline, CDR1 is SQVTM and CDR2 ANQGSEA. The CDR3 loop reads CSVGGDQGYNEQFF. DNA of the CDR3: TGCAGCGTTGGGGGGGACCAGGGGTACAATGAGCAGTTCTTC.